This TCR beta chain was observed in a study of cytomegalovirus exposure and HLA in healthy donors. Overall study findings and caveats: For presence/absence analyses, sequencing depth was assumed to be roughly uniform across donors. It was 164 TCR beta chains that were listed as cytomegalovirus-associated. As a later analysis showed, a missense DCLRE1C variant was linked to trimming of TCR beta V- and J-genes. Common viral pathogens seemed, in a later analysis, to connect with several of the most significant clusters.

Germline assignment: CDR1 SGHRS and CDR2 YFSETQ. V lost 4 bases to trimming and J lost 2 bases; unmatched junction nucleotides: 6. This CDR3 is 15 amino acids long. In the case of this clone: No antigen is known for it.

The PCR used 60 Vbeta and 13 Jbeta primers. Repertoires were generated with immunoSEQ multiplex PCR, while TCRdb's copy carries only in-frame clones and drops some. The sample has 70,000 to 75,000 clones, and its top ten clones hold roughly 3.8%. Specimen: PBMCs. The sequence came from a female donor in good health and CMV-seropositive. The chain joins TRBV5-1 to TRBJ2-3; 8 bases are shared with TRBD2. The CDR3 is CASSILAGNTDTQYF. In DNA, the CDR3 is TGCGCCAGCAGCATATTAGCGGGGAACACAGATACGCAGTATTTT.